The rows below give T cell receptor beta chains drawn from one sample of a study of beta chain features in type 1 diabetes. Sequenced by immunoSEQ multiplex PCR; TCRdb stores in-frame clones only, minus some. The sample contains about 29,000 clones, 55% to 60% of which appear only once. Input material: Tregs from blood. Receptors originate from a woman aged 18-30 years with type 1 diabetes. Each CDR3 is given with its conserved first and last residue. The D gene is left open where the match is weak. Clone size, where shown, is once, few, many, or a class for clones that have expanded.

j_call	v_call	d_call	clone_size	cdr3_aa	cdr3_nt
TRBJ1-1	TRBV7-2	-	-	CASSSEYLTFF	TGTGCCAGCAGCTCCGAGTACTTAACTTTCTTT
TRBJ2-7	TRBV28	-	-	CASSFWGGRREQYF	TGTGCCAGCAGTTTCTGGGGGGGGCGACGCGAGCAGTACTTC
TRBJ2-1	TRBV5-5	TRBD1	-	CASSSGQVGGNEQFF	TGTGCCAGCAGCTCAGGACAGGTTGGTGGTAATGAGCAGTTCTTC
TRBJ1-1	TRBV14	-	few	CASGTGSLQAFF	TGTGCCAGCGGCACAGGGTCCCTCCAAGCTTTCTTT
TRBJ1-5	TRBV7-2	-	few	CASSLEGYSNQPQHF	TGTGCCAGCAGCTTAGAGGGGTATAGCAATCAGCCCCAGCATTTT
TRBJ2-1	TRBV19	TRBD2	-	CASSIGRSLPSGRIFF	TGTGCCAGTAGTATAGGACGCTCTCTGCCTAGCGGGAGAATTTTCTTC
TRBJ2-2	TRBV7-6	TRBD1	once	CASSPDRANTGELFF	TGTGCCAGCAGCCCTGACAGGGCCAACACCGGGGAGCTGTTTTTT
TRBJ2-1	TRBV11-3	TRBD2	-	CASSLGRELRQFF	TGTGCCAGCAGTCTAGGGAGGGAGTTGCGACAGTTCTTC
TRBJ2-3	TRBV2	-	-	CASSRGITDTQYF	TGTGCCAGCAGTCGCGGGATCACAGATACGCAGTATTTT
TRBJ2-2	TRBV7-9	TRBD2	-	CASSFAGLAVRRNTGELFF	TGTGCCAGCAGCTTTGCGGGACTAGCGGTACGAAGAAACACCGGGGAGCTGTTTTTT
TRBJ2-3	TRBV7-2	-	-	CASSLKAASTDTQYF	TGTGCCAGCAGCTTAAAGGCGGCAAGCACAGATACGCAGTATTTT
TRBJ2-3	TRBV5-1	TRBD2	once	CASSFGLAGGRTDTQYF	TGCGCCAGCAGCTTTGGACTAGCGGGAGGTCGCACAGATACGCAGTATTTT
TRBJ2-3	TRBV5-1	-	-	CASSLVAAATDTQYF	TGCGCCAGCAGCTTGGTGGCGGCGGCCACAGATACGCAGTATTTT
TRBJ2-1	TRBV11-2	-	few	CASRPPGQEQFF	TGTGCCAGCAGGCCACCCGGACAGGAGCAGTTCTTC
TRBJ2-4	TRBV29-1	-	-	CSVRDKNIQYF	TGCAGCGTCCGGGACAAAAACATTCAGTACTTC
TRBJ1-6	TRBV10-2	-	-	CASRDSGNSPLHF	TGCGCCAGCAGGGACAGCGGTAATTCACCCCTCCACTTT
TRBJ1-2	TRBV28	-	-	CASSRVEGGYTF	TGTGCCAGCTCCAGGGTAGAAGGCGGCTACACCTTC
TRBJ2-1	TRBV4-1	-	-	CASSQGRTPGNEQFF	TGCGCCAGCAGCCAAGGTCGGACACCGGGCAATGAGCAGTTCTTC
TRBJ2-3	TRBV6-5	TRBD2	-	CASSSPSGPRTDTQYF	TGTGCCAGCAGTTCCCCTAGCGGGCCACGCACAGATACGCAGTATTTT
TRBJ2-7	TRBV7-8	TRBD2	-	CASSLVSGRAGAYEQYF	TGTGCCAGCAGCTTAGTTAGCGGGAGGGCCGGGGCCTACGAGCAGTACTTC
TRBJ2-5	TRBV5-1	-	few	CASSLGGVGGGGETQYF	TGCGCCAGCAGCTTGGGAGGAGTGGGAGGTGGAGGAGAGACCCAGTACTTC
TRBJ2-4	TRBV2	-	once	CASSEDRGNIQYF	TGTGCCAGCAGTGAGGACAGAGGAAACATTCAGTACTTC
TRBJ2-3	TRBV10-2	-	-	CASRALDTQYF	TGCGCCAGCAGGGCCCTAGATACGCAGTATTTT
TRBJ2-7	TRBV6-5	-	-	CASSSNYEQYF	TGTGCCAGCAGTTCAAACTACGAGCAGTACTTC
TRBJ2-3	TRBV7-2	TRBD2	-	CASSLDGRATDTQYF	TGTGCCAGCAGCTTAGATGGGAGGGCTACAGATACGCAGTATTTT
TRBJ2-6	TRBV5-5	TRBD1	few	CASSFWTGGLSGANVLTF	TGTGCCAGCAGCTTCTGGACAGGGGGCCTCTCTGGGGCCAACGTCCTGACTTTC
TRBJ2-5	TRBV13	TRBD1	-	CASSFRDSQETQYF	TGTGCCAGCAGCTTCCGGGACAGCCAAGAGACCCAGTACTTC
TRBJ2-3	TRBV29-1	-	-	CSVVLSSTDTQYF	TGCAGCGTTGTTCTAAGTAGCACAGATACGCAGTATTTT
TRBJ1-6	TRBV6-6	TRBD1	few	CATGQGESPLHF	TGTGCCACCGGACAGGGCGAATCACCCCTCCACTTT
TRBJ1-5	TRBV19	TRBD1	few	CASRPGTGLSQPQHF	TGTGCCAGTAGACCCGGGACAGGTCTAAGTCAGCCCCAGCATTTT
TRBJ2-6	TRBV6-1	TRBD1	few	CASSVRGLHSGANVLTF	TGTGCCAGCAGTGTGAGGGGGCTCCACTCTGGGGCCAACGTCCTGACTTTC
TRBJ2-5	TRBV7-2	TRBD1	few	CASSLANQGVRETQYF	TGTGCCAGCAGCTTAGCGAATCAGGGGGTTCGCGAGACCCAGTACTTC